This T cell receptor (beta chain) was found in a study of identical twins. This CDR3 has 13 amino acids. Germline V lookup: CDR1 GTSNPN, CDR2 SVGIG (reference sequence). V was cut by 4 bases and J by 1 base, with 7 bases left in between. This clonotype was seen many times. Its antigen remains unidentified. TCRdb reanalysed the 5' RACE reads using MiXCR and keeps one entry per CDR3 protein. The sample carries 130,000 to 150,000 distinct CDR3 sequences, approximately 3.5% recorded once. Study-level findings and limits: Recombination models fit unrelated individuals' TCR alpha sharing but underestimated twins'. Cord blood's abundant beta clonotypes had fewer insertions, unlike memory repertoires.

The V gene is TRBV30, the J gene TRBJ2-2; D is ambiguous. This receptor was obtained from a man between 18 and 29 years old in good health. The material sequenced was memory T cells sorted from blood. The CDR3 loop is CAWMGQNTGELFF. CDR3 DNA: TGTGCCTGGATGGGCCAGAACACCGGGGAGCTGTTTTTT.